This TCR beta chain appears in the sequencing data of a study of cytomegalovirus exposure and HLA in healthy donors. 13 Jbeta primers and 60 Vbeta primers were used for the PCR. The data were produced by immunoSEQ multiplex PCR, yet TCRdb's version contains in-frame clones alone and is incomplete. This sample has about 140,000 clones; roughly 80% occur once, and the top ten carry 0.95% to 1.5%. Concerning this clone itself: Antigen: not known.

Whole-study findings and limits: A later analysis found TCR association rates differed by HLA locus, highest for DRB1 and lowest for HLA-C.

The clonotype originates from a female donor in good health and CMV-seronegative. The specimen sequenced was PBMCs.

The CDR3 DNA is TGTGCCAGCAGCTTTGGGACAGGACAGAATAGCAATCAGCCCCAGCATTTT. Translating it yields CASSFGTGQNSNQPQHF. This chain joins TRBV5-4 and TRBJ1-5, with TRBD1 matching 8 bases. There are 17 residues in the CDR3. Unmatched junction bases numbered 7, after V lost 2 bases and J lost 0 bases. CDR1 SGHNT and CDR2 YYREEE come from the germline V gene (reference sequence). Variable domain in full (rest from reference TRBV5-4 and TRBJ1-5): ETGVTQSPTHLIKTRGQQVTLRCSSQSGHNTVSWYQQALGQGPQFIFQYYREEENGRGNFPPRFSGLQFPNYSSELNVNALELDDSALYLCASSFGTGQNSNQPQHFGDGTRLSIL.